These 11 T cell receptor beta chains came from one sample sequenced in a study of OX40 agonist ivuxolimab in advanced cancers. Repertoires were generated with immunoSEQ multiplex PCR, while TCRdb's copy carries only in-frame clones and drops some. The sample gives approximately 130,000 clones, about 93% of which show up once; over 0.8% is in the top ten. Specimen: CD4+ or CD8+ T cells sorted from blood, collected in a trial of the OX40 agonist ivuxolimab. These receptors were taken from an adult with an advanced solid tumor such as melanoma, head and neck, liver or kidney cancer.

The chain recombines TRBV30 with TRBJ2-7; 10 bases map to TRBD1. This CDR3 is 12 amino acids long. Germline-derived CDR1 and CDR2 are GTSNPN and SVGIG (reference sequence). V was clipped by 6 bases and J by 2 bases; unmatched bases: 1. CDR3 DNA sequence: TGTGCCTGCGGGACAGGGGCCTACGAGCAGTACTTC. This gives the protein CACGTGAYEQYF.

This rearrangement joins TRBV6-6 to TRBJ1-4; D remains ambiguous. V shed 2 bases and J shed 8 bases, with 6 bases lying between them. The CDR3 totals 12 residues. Germline-derived CDR1 and CDR2 are MNHNY and SVGAGI (reference sequence). The CDR3 DNA is TGTGCCAGCAGTTACATACGAGAAAAACTGTTTTTT. This translates into CASSYIREKLFF.

The rearrangement joins TRBV5-1 to TRBJ1-5; 10 bases agree with TRBD1. Germline CDR1 is SGHRS and CDR2 is YFSETQ. The CDR3 runs to 15 residues. The J segment lost 1 base and the V segment lost 4 bases, leaving 2 bases of the junction unmatched. The CDR3 here is CASSRTGGSNQPQHF. For the CDR3, the DNA is TGCGCCAGCAGCCGGACAGGGGGGAGCAATCAGCCCCAGCATTTT.

This clone was counted a single time. Distinct nucleotide sequences in the sample also encode this CDR3. V usage is TRBV6-5 and J usage is TRBJ1-2, with 10 bases lining up with TRBD1. The CDR3 totals 16 residues. V shed 0 bases and J 4 bases; nucleotides not matched to a gene: 5. Germline assignment: CDR1 MNHEY and CDR2 SVGAGI. CDR3: CASSYSTGGGGYGYTF. The CDR3 DNA reads as TGTGCCAGCAGTTACTCGACAGGGGGCGGTGGCTATGGCTACACCTTC.

The chain joins TRBV4-3 to TRBJ2-2; D uncertain. The length of the CDR3 is 15 residues. Germline CDR1 and CDR2: LGHNA and YSLEER. Trimming left V 1 base short and J 7 bases short, with 13 bases between. In nucleotides, the CDR3 is TGCGCCAGCAGCCAAGCGGAACGCCTTAGCGGGGAGCTGTTTTTT. It yields the protein CASSQAERLSGELFF.

V usage is TRBV19 and J usage is TRBJ1-5; D possibly corresponds to TRBD1 (5 bases). V lost 4 bases and J 5 bases, leaving 15 bases between the germline ends. Looked up from germline, CDR1 is LNHDA and CDR2 is SQIVND (reference sequence). This CDR3 is built from 15 residues. CDR3 sequence (DNA): TGTGCCAGTAGTAGTGGAACAGGCGATCATCAGCCCCAGCATTTT. This sequence encodes CASSSGTGDHQPQHF.

This chain connects TRBV7-9 to TRBJ2-7; D remains unclear. CDR3 size: 13 residues. CDR1 and CDR2 (germline): SEHNR, FQNEAQ (reference sequence). V was clipped by 5 bases and J by 3 bases, with 11 bases between them. Written as DNA, the CDR3 is TGTGCCAGCAGCCCAGATCAGATCTACGAGCAGTACTTC. Amino acids: CASSPDQIYEQYF.

The CDR3: CASSQLALYEQYF. The DNA for the CDR3 is TGTGCCAGCAGCCAGCTTGCCCTCTACGAGCAGTACTTC. This chain joins TRBV4-2 and TRBJ2-7; D remains unclear. Germline CDR1 is LGHNA and CDR2 is YNFKEQ. Trimming pared 3 bases from V and 3 bases from J, leaving 9 bases between. This CDR3 contains 13 residues.

The chain carries TRBV6-1 and TRBJ1-2; D gene unclear. The V end lost 8 bases, the J end lost 5 bases, and 12 bases lay between the germline ends. The length of the CDR3 is 12 residues. Germline V gene data show CDR1 as MNHNS and CDR2 as SASEGT. CDR3 sequence reads: CASFGLPYGYTF. In DNA form, the CDR3 reads TGTGCCAGCTTCGGGCTCCCTTATGGCTACACCTTC.

V is TRBV5-1 and J is TRBJ1-4; D gene ambiguous. CDR1 is SGHRS, CDR2 YFSETQ, per germline. V gave up 1 base and J gave up 0 bases, with 7 bases separating them. The CDR3 extends over 15 amino acids. CDR3 DNA sequence: TGCGCCAGCAGCTTGACACGGGCAACTAATGAAAAACTGTTTTTT. It is translated as CASSLTRATNEKLFF. The variable domain in full, completed from reference TRBV5-1 and TRBJ1-4, reads KAGVTQTPRYLIKTRGQQVTLSCSPISGHRSVSWYQQTPGQGLQFLFEYFSETQRNKGNFPGRFSGRQFSNSRSEMNVSTLELGDSALYLCASSLTRATNEKLFFGSGTQLSVL.

The chain employs TRBV19 and TRBJ2-1; 7 bases map to TRBD1. The CDR3 covers 15 residues. CDR1 is LNHDA, CDR2 SQIVND, per germline (reference sequence). J lost 4 bases, V lost 4 bases, and 7 bases had no gene match. The CDR3 spells CASSTTGQSYNEQFF. Here the CDR3 DNA reads TGTGCCAGTAGTACCACGGGACAGAGTTACAATGAGCAGTTCTTC.